This T cell receptor (beta chain) was profiled in a study of cytomegalovirus exposure and HLA in healthy donors. From germline, CDR1 is SGDLS and CDR2 YYNGEE. With 6 bases removed from V and 7 bases from J, the gap between germline ends came to 17 bases. The CDR3 is 14 amino acids. A multiplex PCR was run with 60 Vbeta primers and 13 Jbeta primers. The method was immunoSEQ multiplex PCR; TCRdb's version includes in-frame clones alone and lacks a portion of them. The sample yields about 200,000 clones, 80% to 85% seen once. Sequences were obtained from PBMCs. This sequence originates from a woman aged 40 to 55 in good health and CMV-seronegative. The chain uses TRBV9 and TRBJ2-1; tentatively, D is TRBD1 (6 bases). CDR3 sequence reads: CASNGQSESNEQFF. The CDR3 DNA is TGTGCCAGCAACGGACAGTCCGAATCGAATGAGCAGTTCTTC.